Listed below are T cell receptor beta chains from one sample, sequenced in a study of blood T cell repertoires in COVID-19. The table came from immunoSEQ multiplex PCR; TCRdb's copy has only in-frame clones and leaves some out. The table includes approximately 21,000 clones, about nine tenths detected once. The sequencing input was peripheral blood. These receptors originate from a human donor in a cohort sampled during active COVID-19. CDR3s include the opening cysteine and the closing phenylalanine or tryptophan. The order of the fields is clone size, CDR3 length, V gene, J gene, D gene, CDR3 protein, CDR3 DNA. The D gene is left open where the match is weak. The size of a clone is reported for some rows only, either as once, few or many, or as a class for expanded clones.

NA	18	TRBV7-6	TRBJ1-4	TRBD1	CASSLDSGQGATNEKLFF	TGTGCCAGCAGCTTAGACTCAGGACAGGGTGCAACTAATGAAAAACTGTTTTTT
once	13	TRBV12-3/TRBV12-4	TRBJ2-7	TRBD1	CASAGQAGYEQYF	TGTGCCAGCGCTGGACAGGCCGGCTACGAGCAGTACTTC
NA	16	TRBV10-2	TRBJ2-5	NA	CASSDISRGVQETQYF	TGCGCCAGCAGTGACATATCGCGGGGAGTCCAAGAGACCCAGTACTTC
NA	15	TRBV5-1	TRBJ1-6	NA	CASGPTATNNSPLHF	TGCGCCAGCGGACCGACGGCGACTAATAATTCACCCCTCCACTTT
NA	16	TRBV11-3	TRBJ2-3	NA	CASSLGSGFGLDTQYF	TGTGCCAGCAGCTTAGGATCAGGGTTCGGGTTAGATACGCAGTATTTT
NA	12	TRBV2	TRBJ2-5	TRBD1	CASMDREETQYF	TGTGCCAGCATGGACAGGGAAGAGACCCAGTACTTC
NA	15	TRBV5-1	TRBJ2-2	NA	CASSVLEGGTGELFF	TGCGCCAGCAGCGTACTAGAAGGTGGGACCGGGGAGCTGTTTTTT
NA	17	TRBV4-1	TRBJ2-1	TRBD2	CASSQEPRGVSYNEQFF	TGCGCCAGCAGCCAAGAGCCTCGGGGGGTCTCCTACAATGAGCAGTTCTTC
NA	14	TRBV6-5	TRBJ2-7	TRBD1	CASRPTGGLYEQYF	TGTGCCAGCAGGCCGACAGGGGGCTTGTACGAGCAGTACTTC
NA	15	TRBV5-1	TRBJ2-5	NA	CASSAGGQAQETQYF	TGCGCCAGCAGCGCCGGAGGGCAGGCCCAAGAGACCCAGTACTTC
NA	14	TRBV27	TRBJ1-2	TRBD1	CASSAGDSSYGYTF	TGTGCCAGCAGTGCCGGGGACAGCTCTTATGGCTACACCTTC
NA	14	TRBV9	TRBJ2-3	TRBD2	CATGGGASTDTQYF	TGTGCCACGGGCGGGGGTGCTAGCACAGATACGCAGTATTTT
NA	14	TRBV30	TRBJ1-5	NA	CAWSVAGSNQPQHF	TGTGCCTGGAGTGTTGCCGGGAGTAATCAGCCCCAGCATTTT
NA	16	TRBV18	TRBJ1-3	TRBD1	CASSPLTGASGNTIYF	TGTGCCAGCTCACCTCTCACAGGGGCCTCTGGAAACACCATATATTTT
NA	14	TRBV5-1	TRBJ2-5	TRBD2	CASSLGAGVETQYF	TGCGCCAGCAGCTTGGGAGCGGGGGTCGAGACCCAGTACTTC
NA	13	TRBV11-3	TRBJ2-3	TRBD1	CASSLAGGDTQYF	TGTGCCAGCAGCTTAGCAGGGGGAGATACGCAGTATTTT
NA	11	TRBV20-1	TRBJ2-7	NA	CSASRSGEQYF	TGCAGTGCTAGTAGGTCAGGCGAGCAGTACTTC
NA	18	TRBV7-9	TRBJ2-3	TRBD2	CASSPGTSGVKFTDTQYF	TGTGCCAGCAGCCCCGGGACTAGCGGGGTGAAATTCACAGATACGCAGTATTTT
NA	14	TRBV9	TRBJ1-2	NA	CASRGMGSQYGYTF	TGTGCCAGCAGGGGTATGGGCAGCCAATATGGCTACACCTTC
NA	14	TRBV7-2	TRBJ1-1	NA	CASSLAIMNTEAFF	TGTGCCAGCAGCTTAGCTATAATGAACACTGAAGCTTTCTTT
NA	16	TRBV7-9	TRBJ2-2	TRBD1	CASSRTGTAQTGELFF	TGTGCCAGCAGCCGTACTGGGACAGCGCAAACCGGGGAGCTGTTTTTT
NA	12	TRBV3-1/TRBV3-2	TRBJ2-1	NA	CASSQGGVEQFF	TGTGCCAGCAGCCAAGGGGGCGTAGAGCAGTTCTTC
NA	13	TRBV10-3	TRBJ2-7	NA	CAISDPPEGREYF	TGTGCCATCAGTGATCCCCCGGAGGGCAGGGAGTACTTC
NA	14	TRBV19	TRBJ1-2	NA	CASSIDPKSAGYTF	TGTGCCAGTAGTATAGATCCGAAGTCCGCGGGCTACACCTTC
NA	17	TRBV4-2	TRBJ2-4	TRBD2	CASSQDRTSGGKNIQYF	TGTGCCAGCAGCCAAGATCGGACTAGCGGGGGTAAAAACATTCAGTACTTC
NA	14	TRBV2	TRBJ1-3	NA	CASSEGRDLYTIYF	TGTGCCAGCAGTGAAGGCAGGGATTTGTACACCATATATTTT
NA	13	TRBV28	TRBJ2-3	NA	CASSRTSTDTQYF	TGTGCCAGCAGTCGAACTAGCACAGATACGCAGTATTTT
once	17	TRBV11-2	TRBJ2-7	TRBD1	CASSSPGTEGISYEQYF	TGTGCCAGCAGCTCCCCCGGGACAGAAGGTATCTCCTACGAGCAGTACTTC
NA	16	TRBV7-2	TRBJ2-5	NA	CASSLVGGGDQETQYF	TGTGCCAGCAGCTTAGTAGGAGGGGGGGACCAAGAGACCCAGTACTTC
once	16	TRBV7-2	TRBJ1-1	TRBD1	CASSILRQGSGTEAFF	TGTGCCAGCAGCATCCTAAGACAGGGGTCGGGCACTGAAGCTTTCTTT
NA	13	TRBV18	TRBJ1-2	NA	CASSPRGLDGYTF	TGTGCCAGCTCACCGCGGGGCCTCGATGGCTACACCTTC
NA	16	TRBV19	TRBJ1-1	TRBD1	CASSWDRIKMNTEAFF	TGTGCCAGTAGTTGGGACAGAATAAAGATGAACACTGAAGCTTTCTTT
once	15	TRBV19	TRBJ1-1	TRBD1	CASSMGRQGNTEAFF	TGTGCCAGTAGTATGGGACGACAGGGAAACACTGAAGCTTTCTTT
NA	17	TRBV6-6	TRBJ1-1	TRBD1	CASSRIGTGELNTEAFF	TGTGCCAGCAGTCGAATCGGGACAGGGGAATTGAACACTGAAGCTTTCTTT
NA	14	TRBV9	TRBJ2-5	TRBD1	CASSVGTGDETQYF	TGTGCCAGCAGCGTAGGGACAGGGGATGAGACCCAGTACTTC
NA	15	TRBV2	TRBJ1-1	TRBD1	CASSEVGQGGTEAFF	TGTGCCAGCAGTGAAGTAGGACAGGGGGGCACTGAAGCTTTCTTT
NA	15	TRBV18	TRBJ2-5	NA	CASSLPSKAQETQYF	TGTGCCAGCTCACTACCATCTAAAGCGCAAGAGACCCAGTACTTC
few	15	TRBV7-2	TRBJ1-1	TRBD1	CASSFREGAWTEAFF	TGTGCCAGCAGCTTTCGGGAGGGGGCGTGGACTGAAGCTTTCTTT
NA	15	TRBV10-3	TRBJ2-7	NA	CALSQGRGGTYEQYF	TGTGCCTTATCACAGGGGCGCGGGGGGACCTACGAGCAGTACTTC
NA	14	TRBV11-2	TRBJ2-7	NA	CASSQTEAVYEQYF	TGTGCCAGCAGCCAGACAGAGGCCGTCTACGAGCAGTACTTC
NA	15	TRBV11-3	TRBJ1-1	TRBD1	CASRYYDRENTEAFF	TGTGCCAGCCGCTACTACGACAGGGAGAACACTGAAGCTTTCTTT
NA	11	TRBV7-9	TRBJ2-7	NA	CASSSFYEQYF	TGTGCCAGCTCGTCTTTCTACGAGCAGTACTTC
NA	18	TRBV14	TRBJ1-1	NA	CASSRIKPQGGYGAEAFF	TGTGCCAGCAGCCGCATAAAACCACAGGGCGGATATGGAGCTGAAGCTTTCTTT
NA	15	TRBV27	TRBJ2-3	TRBD1	CASRTRDRSTDTQYF	TGTGCCAGCAGAACCCGGGACAGGAGCACAGATACGCAGTATTTT
NA	12	TRBV29-1	TRBJ2-7	TRBD2	CSVGTPGGEQYF	TGCAGCGTTGGGACCCCGGGGGGAGAGCAGTACTTC
NA	15	TRBV6-5	TRBJ1-1	TRBD1	CASSYTPGGTTEAFF	TGTGCCAGCAGTTACACCCCAGGGGGGACCACTGAAGCTTTCTTT
NA	14	TRBV10-3	TRBJ2-7	TRBD1	CAIEPTGVGSEQYF	TGTGCCATCGAACCTACAGGGGTGGGATCCGAGCAGTACTTC
NA	18	TRBV5-1	TRBJ2-2	TRBD1	CASSPKAAGTANTGELFF	TGCGCCAGCAGTCCGAAGGCAGCCGGGACAGCGAACACCGGGGAGCTGTTTTTT
NA	16	TRBV25-1	TRBJ1-2	NA	CASRGDGGQPPYGYTF	TGTGCCAGCAGGGGCGACGGAGGCCAGCCCCCCTATGGCTACACCTTC
NA	19	TRBV19	TRBJ2-3	TRBD2	CASSKTAGGPMVGTDTQYF	TGTGCCAGTAGTAAAACAGCGGGGGGGCCGATGGTTGGCACAGATACGCAGTATTTT
NA	14	TRBV19	TRBJ1-5	NA	CASSPRSGGQPQHF	TGTGCCAGTAGCCCGAGATCGGGGGGCCAGCCCCAGCATTTT
NA	15	TRBV9	TRBJ1-2	NA	CASRGTYKANYGYTF	TGTGCCAGCAGAGGGACTTATAAAGCTAACTATGGCTACACCTTC
NA	13	TRBV6-5	TRBJ1-1	TRBD1	CASSSGGNTEAFF	TGTGCCAGCAGTTCAGGGGGAAACACTGAAGCTTTCTTT
NA	13	TRBV2	TRBJ1-1	TRBD1	CASRNRGGTEAFF	TGTGCCAGCAGAAACAGGGGCGGGACTGAAGCTTTCTTT
NA	14	TRBV6-5	TRBJ1-1	NA	CASRRREMNTEAFF	TGTGCCAGCAGGCGACGGGAGATGAACACTGAAGCTTTCTTT
NA	14	TRBV9	TRBJ2-1	NA	CASSARSSYNEQFF	TGTGCCAGCAGCGCAAGGAGCTCCTACAATGAGCAGTTCTTC
NA	12	TRBV3-1/TRBV3-2	TRBJ1-1	NA	CASSQDGAVWRF	TGTGCCAGCAGCCAAGATGGAGCCGTTTGGAGGTTT
once	11	TRBV27	TRBJ2-2	NA	CATRGTGELFF	TGTGCCACTAGGGGGACCGGGGAGCTGTTTTTT
NA	13	TRBV6-5	TRBJ2-1	NA	CASGSYSYNEQFF	TGTGCCAGCGGCAGTTACTCCTACAATGAGCAGTTCTTC
NA	14	TRBV29-1	TRBJ1-1	NA	CSVARNRENTEAFF	TGCAGCGTTGCCCGAAACCGGGAGAACACTGAAGCTTTCTTT